This passage covers 21 T cell receptor beta chains from one sample sequenced in a study of T cells after yellow fever vaccination (dated by TCRdb to the late 2010s). The library was built by means of 5' RACE. Sequencing took place on an Illumina HiSeq 2500. Through fastp at Q25 and MiXCR, TCRdb rebuilt clones from the public reads, retaining in-frame beta chains. Every CDR3 protein is listed once, alongside the most common genes and DNA of its rows. The sample records approximately 510,000 distinct CDR3 sequences, less than 25% of which are singletons. The ten top clones hold about a sixth of the sample. The treatment or condition label corresponds to: live attenuated yellow fever vaccine strain. The material sequenced was PBMCs, taken less than 25 days after the first yellow fever vaccination. The receptors were gathered from a young man who received the YFV17D yellow fever vaccine.

This chain links TRBV12-3 or TRBV12-4 with TRBJ1-1; the match to TRBD1 covers 7 bases. V trimming: 2 bases; J trimming: 5 bases; junction bases outside the gene matches: 5. The CDR3 length is 14 residues. The CDR3 loop is CASSLPGGGTEAFF. In DNA form, the CDR3 reads TGTGCCAGCAGTTTACCAGGGGGAGGGACTGAAGCTTTCTTT.

The V call is TRBV24-1, the J call TRBJ2-3; either TRBD1 or TRBD2 may fit D (5 bases each). CDR1 is KGHDR, CDR2 SFDVKD, per germline. CDR3 length: 13 amino acids. Trimming took 6 bases from V and 6 from J, leaving 12 bases between them. The CDR3 is CATSRGAADTQYF. The CDR3 DNA reads as TGTGCCACCAGTAGAGGGGCGGCGGATACGCAGTATTTT.

The table lists this clonotype with a count of one. J is TRBJ1-4 and V is TRBV19, with TRBD1 identical over 9 bases. CDR1 LNHDA and CDR2 SQIVND come from the germline V gene (reference sequence). The CDR3 covers 13 residues. V lost 4 bases and J lost 7; bases outside the gene matches: 1. The CDR3 loop is CASSRDRAEKLFF. In DNA form, the CDR3 reads TGTGCCAGTAGTAGGGACAGGGCTGAAAAACTGTTTTTT.

This chain joins TRBV6-1 and TRBJ2-7; D call uncertain. Trimming removed 3 bases at V and 7 bases at J, with 4 bases between. The CDR3 consists of 10 residues. CDR1 MNHNS and CDR2 SASEGT come from the germline V gene. The CDR3 loop is CASSEREQYF. In DNA form, the CDR3 reads TGTGCCAGCAGTGAGAGGGAGCAGTACTTC.

The chain has TRBV12-3 or TRBV12-4 and TRBJ1-1; D is ambiguous. The CDR3 sequence is 13 residues long. The ends were cut back, 5 bases at V and 4 bases at J, with 11 bases in the middle. CDR3 sequence (DNA): TGTGCCAGCAGTACGGACGGGTTCACTGAAGCTTTCTTT. The encoded protein is CASSTDGFTEAFF.

This clonotype showed up just a few times. This sequence joins TRBV7-8 and TRBJ2-2; 7 nucleotides align to TRBD2. Germline values: CDR1 SGHVS, CDR2 FQNEAQ. With 1 base clipped from V and 7 bases from J, the junction kept 6 bases outside the gene matches. The CDR3 spans 15 residues. CDR3 amino acids: CASSLEGRGVGELFF. Here the CDR3 DNA reads TGTGCCAGCAGCTTAGAGGGCCGGGGGGTCGGGGAGCTGTTTTTT.

A few counts support this clonotype. This chain connects TRBV5-8 to TRBJ1-3; tentative D call: TRBD1 (5 bases). The germline V and J ends were trimmed by 3 bases and 0 bases, with 10 bases remaining between them. CDR3 length: 15 amino acids. Germline assignment: CDR1 SGHTS and CDR2 YDEGEE. DNA for the CDR3: TGTGCCAGCAGCTCCATGGGGGGCTCTGGAAACACCATATATTTT. This gives the protein CASSSMGGSGNTIYF.

This clonotype was observed a few times. This chain uses TRBV4-1 with TRBJ1-2, with D hard to call. From germline, CDR1 is MGHRA and CDR2 YSYEKL. Trimming shortened V by 0 bases and J by 4 bases, and 9 bases separated the two germline ends. There are 14 residues in the CDR3. This CDR3 is CASSQDRASYGYTF. The CDR3 DNA reads as TGCGCCAGCAGCCAAGATCGCGCGAGCTATGGCTACACCTTC.

Notes on this clonotype: This could be a read error, since a much larger clone is one nucleotide away. J is TRBJ2-3 and V is TRBV7-8; 7 nucleotides match TRBD2. CDR3 size: 15 residues. CDR1 and CDR2 (germline): SGHVS, FQNEAQ. CDR3 region: CASSQRDSSTETQYF. CDR3 DNA sequence: TGTGCCAGCAGCCAGCGGGACTCTAGCACAGAAACGCAGTATTTT.

This chain uses TRBV19 with TRBJ1-2; D ambiguous. The CDR3 runs to 16 residues. The ends were cut back, 0 bases at V and 7 bases at J, with 18 bases in the middle. CDR1 and CDR2 (germline): LNHDA, SQIVND (reference sequence). DNA of the CDR3: TGTGCCAGTAGTATAGATCCTGCAGGAGTCGCCGGTGGCTACACCTTC. This codes for CASSIDPAGVAGGYTF.

The rearrangement links TRBV7-8 to TRBJ1-1; D is unresolved. The CDR3 length is 13 residues. V was clipped by 3 bases and J by 10 bases, with 15 bases between them. Germline values: CDR1 SGHVS, CDR2 FQNEAQ. For the CDR3, the DNA is TGTGCCAGCAGCTTCCCCCCGGTTTTAGGAGCTTTCTTT. This codes for CASSFPPVLGAFF.

This chain joins TRBV5-1 and TRBJ1-1; tentative D call: TRBD1 (5 bases). Germline V gives CDR1 SGHRS, CDR2 YFSETQ. The CDR3 runs 14 residues. Trimming took off 6 bases at V and 1 base at J, with 13 bases between the two ends. In DNA form, the CDR3 reads TGCGCCAGCACCTCCGGGACGGCGAACACTGAAGCTTTCTTT. Translation: CASTSGTANTEAFF.

This clonotype was seen ten or more times. The gene calls are TRBV7-8 and TRBJ2-3; TRBD1 aligns across 7 bases. The germline gives CDR1 SGHVS, CDR2 FQNEAQ. With 4 bases clipped from V and 2 bases from J, the junction kept 6 bases outside the gene matches. This CDR3 is 15 amino acids long. For the CDR3, the DNA is TGTGCCAGCAGCTCGAGGACAGGTCTCACAGATACGCAGTATTTT. Its protein product is CASSSRTGLTDTQYF.

This clonotype was counted ten times or more. The J gene is TRBJ2-5, the V gene TRBV7-2; 15 bases match TRBD2. Per the germline V gene, CDR1 is SGHTA and CDR2 is FQGNSA. CDR3 length: 19 residues. V lost 0 bases and J lost 1; bases outside the gene matches: 6. CDR3 nucleotide sequence: TGTGCCAGCAGCTTAGCCCAGGGACTAGCGGGGGGATCCCAAGAGACCCAGTACTTC. It yields the protein CASSLAQGLAGGSQETQYF.

The chain is built from TRBV15 and TRBJ2-7; D is possibly TRBD1 or TRBD2 (5 bases each). Trimming left V 2 bases short and J 6 bases short, with 11 bases between. Germline loops: CDR1 LNHNV, CDR2 YYDKDF (reference sequence). The CDR3 extends over 13 amino acids. The CDR3 nucleotides read TGTGCCACCAGCAGATCGATGGGGGTCGAGCAGTACTTC. Residues: CATSRSMGVEQYF.

V is TRBV5-1 and J is TRBJ1-5; possibly TRBD1 for D (5 bases). Germline V gene sequence: CDR1 SGHRS, CDR2 YFSETQ. V was trimmed by 0 bases and J by 5 bases, leaving 6 bases between them. This CDR3 region has 13 residues. This chain's CDR3 is CASSLEGYQPQHF. The CDR3, as DNA: TGCGCCAGCAGCTTGGAGGGGTATCAGCCCCAGCATTTT.

This clonotype was seen ten or more times. The chain links TRBV5-1 to TRBJ2-1; possibly TRBD2 for D (6 bases). The germline V gene encodes CDR1 SGHRS and CDR2 YFSETQ. Trimming pared 0 bases from V and 7 bases from J, leaving 8 bases between. The CDR3 spans 13 residues. The CDR3 DNA reads as TGCGCCAGCAGCTTGGCCGGGGGAAATGAGCAGTTCTTC. Translating gives CASSLAGGNEQFF.

The rearrangement uses TRBV6-2 or TRBV6-3 and TRBJ1-2; D gene unclear. This CDR3 comprises 14 residues. The ends were cut back, 2 bases at V and 3 bases at J, with 10 bases in the middle. Per germline, CDR1 MNHEY and CDR2 SVGEGT. As DNA, the CDR3 is TGTGCCAGCAGTTACCTCCTTGGGGACTATGGCTACACCTTC. Its protein product is CASSYLLGDYGYTF.

DNA of the CDR3: TGTGCCAGCGGTCTAAAAGGGGAGACCCAGTACTTC. Its translation is CASGLKGETQYF. The chain recombines TRBV5-6 with TRBJ2-5; no clear D. The germline V gene encodes CDR1 SGHDT and CDR2 YYEEEE. V gave up 7 bases and J gave up 5 bases, with 12 bases separating them. This CDR3 contains 12 residues.

This clonotype has a handful of counts. The V call is TRBV29-1, the J call TRBJ1-2; D might be TRBD1 (5 bases). Germline CDR1 is SQVTM and CDR2 is ANQGSEA. The CDR3 totals 12 residues. Trimming cost V 6 bases and J 2 bases, with 10 bases left between them. As DNA, the CDR3 is TGCAGCGTGGGACGTTTGAACTATGGCTACACCTTC. It specifies CSVGRLNYGYTF.

The gene calls are TRBV28 and TRBJ2-5; D tentatively fits TRBD1 or TRBD2 (5 bases each). The CDR3 loop spans 14 amino acids. Trimming removed 5 bases from V and 2 bases from J, with 12 bases in between. Germline lookup yields CDR1 MDHEN and CDR2 SYDVKM. Written as DNA, the CDR3 is TGTGCCAGCAGTATGATTTGGGGGCAAGAGACCCAGTACTTC. This encodes CASSMIWGQETQYF.